This record concerns one T cell receptor (beta chain) sequence. The CDR3 has 15 amino acids. Germline values: CDR1 SGDLS, CDR2 YYNGEE. Trimming took 4 bases from V and 6 from J; bases not matched to a gene: 9. As handled by the study authors: Reference gene primer amplification gave nucleated cell count estimates. Clones were read by immunoSEQ multiplex PCR, and TCRdb kept only the in-frame ones, dropping some. The D gene and trimming were derived from the DNA, and the V and J assignments and clone size from that table. The sample holds fewer than 600,000 clones, roughly 89% seen once. The data originate from a study of blood T cell repertoires in COVID-19. As for the study in general: Samples representing acute and convalescent COVID-19 were sourced from the United States, Italy and Spain. PBMCs, B-cell-depleted T cells, or T cells provided the cDNA or gDNA that made up the material.

Sequencing was performed on peripheral blood. The TCR sequence derives from a young man with COVID-19, enrolled during active disease. The rearrangement uses TRBV9 and TRBJ2-1; 8 nucleotides agree with TRBD1. CDR3 coding DNA: TGTGCCAGCAGCCCTACCGGGACAGGCTCCAATGAGCAGTTCTTC. Translating it yields CASSPTGTGSNEQFF.